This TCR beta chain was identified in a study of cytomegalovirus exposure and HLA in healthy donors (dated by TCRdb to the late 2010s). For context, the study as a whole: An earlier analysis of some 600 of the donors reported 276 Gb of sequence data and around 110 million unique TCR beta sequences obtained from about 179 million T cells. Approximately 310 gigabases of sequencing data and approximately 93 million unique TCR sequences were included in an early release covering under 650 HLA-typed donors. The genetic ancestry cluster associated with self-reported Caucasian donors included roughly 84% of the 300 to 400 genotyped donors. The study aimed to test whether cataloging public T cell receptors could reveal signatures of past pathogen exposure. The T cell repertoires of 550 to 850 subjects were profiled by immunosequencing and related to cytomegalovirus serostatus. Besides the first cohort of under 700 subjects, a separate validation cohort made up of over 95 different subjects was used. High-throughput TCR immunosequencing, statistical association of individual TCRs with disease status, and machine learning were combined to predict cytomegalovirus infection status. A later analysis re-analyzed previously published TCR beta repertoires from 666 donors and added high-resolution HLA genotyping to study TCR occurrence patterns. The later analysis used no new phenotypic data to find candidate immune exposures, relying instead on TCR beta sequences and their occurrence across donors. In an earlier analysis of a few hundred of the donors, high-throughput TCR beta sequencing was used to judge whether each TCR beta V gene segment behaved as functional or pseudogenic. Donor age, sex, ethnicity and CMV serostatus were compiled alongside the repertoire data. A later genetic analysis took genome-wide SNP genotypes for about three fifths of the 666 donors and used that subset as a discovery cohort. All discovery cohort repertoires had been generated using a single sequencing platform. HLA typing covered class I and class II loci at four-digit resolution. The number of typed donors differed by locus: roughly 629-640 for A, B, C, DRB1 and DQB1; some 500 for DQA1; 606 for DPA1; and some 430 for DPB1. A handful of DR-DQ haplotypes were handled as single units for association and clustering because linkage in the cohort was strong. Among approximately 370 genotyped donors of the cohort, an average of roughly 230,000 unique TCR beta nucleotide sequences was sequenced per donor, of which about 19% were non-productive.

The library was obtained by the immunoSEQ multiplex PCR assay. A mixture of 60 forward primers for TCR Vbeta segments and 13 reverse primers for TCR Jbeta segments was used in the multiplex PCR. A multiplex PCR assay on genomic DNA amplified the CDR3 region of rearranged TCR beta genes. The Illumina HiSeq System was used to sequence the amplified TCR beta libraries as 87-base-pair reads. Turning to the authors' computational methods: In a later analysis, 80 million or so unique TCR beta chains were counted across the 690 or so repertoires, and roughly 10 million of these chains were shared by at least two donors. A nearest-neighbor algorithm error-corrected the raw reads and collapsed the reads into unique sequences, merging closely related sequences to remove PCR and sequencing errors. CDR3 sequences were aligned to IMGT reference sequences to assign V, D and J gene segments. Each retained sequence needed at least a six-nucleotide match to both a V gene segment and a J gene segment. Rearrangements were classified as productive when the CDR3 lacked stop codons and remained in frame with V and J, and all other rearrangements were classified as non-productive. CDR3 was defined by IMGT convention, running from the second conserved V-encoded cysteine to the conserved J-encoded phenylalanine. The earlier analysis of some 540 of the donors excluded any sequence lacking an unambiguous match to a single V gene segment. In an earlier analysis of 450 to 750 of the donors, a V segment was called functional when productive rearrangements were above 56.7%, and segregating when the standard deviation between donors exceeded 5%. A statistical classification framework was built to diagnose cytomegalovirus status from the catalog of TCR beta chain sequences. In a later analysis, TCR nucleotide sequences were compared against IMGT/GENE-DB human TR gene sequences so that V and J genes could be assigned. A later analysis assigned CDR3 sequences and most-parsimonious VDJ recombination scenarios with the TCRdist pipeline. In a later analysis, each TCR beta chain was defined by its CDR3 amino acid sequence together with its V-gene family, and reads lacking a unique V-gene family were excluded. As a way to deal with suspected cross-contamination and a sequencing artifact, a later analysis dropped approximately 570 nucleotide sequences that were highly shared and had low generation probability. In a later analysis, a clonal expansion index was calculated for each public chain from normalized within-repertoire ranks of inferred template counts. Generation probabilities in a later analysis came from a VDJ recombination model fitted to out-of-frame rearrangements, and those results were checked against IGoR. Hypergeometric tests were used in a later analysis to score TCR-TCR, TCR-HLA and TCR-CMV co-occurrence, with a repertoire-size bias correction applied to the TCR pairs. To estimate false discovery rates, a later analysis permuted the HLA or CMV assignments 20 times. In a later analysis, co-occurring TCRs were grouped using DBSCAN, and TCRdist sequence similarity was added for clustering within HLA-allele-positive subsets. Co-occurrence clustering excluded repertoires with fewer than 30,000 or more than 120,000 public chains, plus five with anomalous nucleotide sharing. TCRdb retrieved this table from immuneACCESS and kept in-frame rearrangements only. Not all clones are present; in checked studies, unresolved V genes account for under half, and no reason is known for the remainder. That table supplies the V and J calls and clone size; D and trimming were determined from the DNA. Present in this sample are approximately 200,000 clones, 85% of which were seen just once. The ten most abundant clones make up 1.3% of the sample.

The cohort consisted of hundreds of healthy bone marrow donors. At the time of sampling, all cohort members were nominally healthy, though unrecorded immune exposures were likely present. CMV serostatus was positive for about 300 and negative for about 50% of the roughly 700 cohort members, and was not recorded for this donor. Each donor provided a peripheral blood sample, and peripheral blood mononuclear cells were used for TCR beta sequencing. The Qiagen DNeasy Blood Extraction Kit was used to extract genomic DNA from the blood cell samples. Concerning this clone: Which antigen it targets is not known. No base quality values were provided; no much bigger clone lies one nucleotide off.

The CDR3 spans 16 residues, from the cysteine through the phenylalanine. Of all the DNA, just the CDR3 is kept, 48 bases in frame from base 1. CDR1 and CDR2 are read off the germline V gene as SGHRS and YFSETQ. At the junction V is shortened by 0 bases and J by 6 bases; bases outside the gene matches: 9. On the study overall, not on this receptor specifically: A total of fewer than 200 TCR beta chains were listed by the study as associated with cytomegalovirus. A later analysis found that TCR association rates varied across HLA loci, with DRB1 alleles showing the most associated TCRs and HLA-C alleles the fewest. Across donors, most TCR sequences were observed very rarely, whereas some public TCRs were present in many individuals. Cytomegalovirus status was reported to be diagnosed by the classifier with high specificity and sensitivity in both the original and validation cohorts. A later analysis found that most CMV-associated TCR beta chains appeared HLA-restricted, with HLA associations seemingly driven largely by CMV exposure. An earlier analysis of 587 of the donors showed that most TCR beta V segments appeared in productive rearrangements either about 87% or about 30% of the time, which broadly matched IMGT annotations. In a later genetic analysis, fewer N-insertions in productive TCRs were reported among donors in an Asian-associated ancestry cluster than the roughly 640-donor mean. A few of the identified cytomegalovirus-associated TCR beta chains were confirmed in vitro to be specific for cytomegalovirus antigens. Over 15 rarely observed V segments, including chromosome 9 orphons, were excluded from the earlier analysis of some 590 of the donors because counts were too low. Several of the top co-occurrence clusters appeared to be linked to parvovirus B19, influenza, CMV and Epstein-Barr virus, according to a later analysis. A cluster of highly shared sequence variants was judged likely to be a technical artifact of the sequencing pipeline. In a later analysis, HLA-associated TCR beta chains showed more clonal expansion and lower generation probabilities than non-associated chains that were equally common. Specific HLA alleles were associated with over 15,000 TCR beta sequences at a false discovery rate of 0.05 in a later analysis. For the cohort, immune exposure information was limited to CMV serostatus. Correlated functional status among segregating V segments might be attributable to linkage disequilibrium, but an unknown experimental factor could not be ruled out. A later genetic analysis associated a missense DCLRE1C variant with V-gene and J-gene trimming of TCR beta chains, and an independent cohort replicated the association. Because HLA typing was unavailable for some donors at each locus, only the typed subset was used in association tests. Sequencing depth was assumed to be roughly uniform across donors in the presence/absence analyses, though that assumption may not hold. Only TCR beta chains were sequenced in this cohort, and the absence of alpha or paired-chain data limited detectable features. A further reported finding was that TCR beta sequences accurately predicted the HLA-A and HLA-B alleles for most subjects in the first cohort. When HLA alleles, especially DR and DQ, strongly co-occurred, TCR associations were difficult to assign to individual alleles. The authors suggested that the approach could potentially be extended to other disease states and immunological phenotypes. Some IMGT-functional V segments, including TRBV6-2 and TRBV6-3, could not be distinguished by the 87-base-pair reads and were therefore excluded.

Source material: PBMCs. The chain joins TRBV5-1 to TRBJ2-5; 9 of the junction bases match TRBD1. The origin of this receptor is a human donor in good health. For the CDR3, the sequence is CASSLGSTGGMKTQYF. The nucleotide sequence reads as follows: TGCGCCAGCAGCTTGGGATCGACAGGGGGTATGAAGACCCAGTACTTC.